The present entry profiles one T cell receptor (beta chain) with its context. No antigen is known for it. The entry originates in a study of T cell repertoires in cytomegalovirus infection. Study-wide background: Alongside well-studied HLA-B-restricted CMV epitopes, recently identified HLA-C-restricted CMV epitopes were also used. The public TCR beta signatures pointed to both CMV infection and matching HLA type.

General study findings and limits: HLA-C-restricted TCR beta clonotypes specific for CMV led the ex vivo response.

TCRdb passed the reads through MiXCR, listing each CDR3 protein once. The table records around 77,000 distinct CDR3 sequences, 20% of them present only once. Looked up from germline, CDR1 is SEHNR and CDR2 is FQNEAQ (reference sequence). The V end lost 5 bases, the J end lost 11 bases, and 14 bases lay between the germline ends. This CDR3 contains 12 residues. The chain recombines TRBV7-9 with TRBJ2-3; D may be TRBD2 (5 bases). The specimen was CD8+ T cells from cultured PBMCs, collected from culture after CMV antigen stimulation. This receptor was taken from a human donor in good health (CMV status not recorded). Some clones in this sample may be carry-over from other donors' samples. The CDR3 loop reads CASSGPAREQYF. CDR3 bases: TGTGCCAGCAGCGGGCCGGCGAGGGAGCAGTATTTT.